A single sample gave rise to the 26 T cell receptor beta chains below, sequenced in a study of cytomegalovirus exposure and HLA in healthy donors. The PCR was carried out with 60 Vbeta primers and 13 Jbeta primers. The repertoire was sequenced with immunoSEQ multiplex PCR; TCRdb's copy has only in-frame clones and lacks some. Among more than 100,000 clones listed, nearly 65% were seen once. The source material was PBMCs. Every receptor here comes from a middle-aged man in good health and CMV-seropositive.

The count of this clone is one. The V call is TRBV4-2, the J call TRBJ2-7; 9 positions agree with TRBD1. Germline V CDR1 and CDR2: LGHNA, YNFKEQ. CDR3 length equals 17 residues. The junction had 8 bases not matched to a gene; V was cut back by 2 bases and J by 0 bases. In nucleotides, the CDR3 is TGTGCCAGCAGCCAAAATTGGGACAGGGCAAGCTCCTACGAGCAGTACTTC. Its translation is CASSQNWDRASSYEQYF.

The V and J genes are TRBV18 and TRBJ1-5, with TRBD1 matching 9 bases. This CDR3 contains 15 residues. The V gene's germline CDR1 is KGHSH and CDR2 LQKENI. V lost 4 bases, J lost 6 bases, and 7 bases stayed unmatched. The CDR3 coding sequence is TGTGCCAGCTCACTATCAGGACAGGGGTTTCAGCCCCAGCATTTT. Amino acids: CASSLSGQGFQPQHF.

The sample holds a few counts of this clone. This specimen includes other DNA sequences encoding the same CDR3. The CDR3, as DNA: TGTGCCAGCTCACCAGGTACAGGGGGATACGAGCAGTACTTC. It codes for CASSPGTGGYEQYF. The chain has TRBV18 and TRBJ2-7, with TRBD1 matching 8 bases. The ends lost 2 bases at V and 4 bases at J; junction bases unmatched: 4. The length of the CDR3 is 14 residues. CDR1 is KGHSH, CDR2 LQKENI, per germline.

The J gene is TRBJ2-7, the V gene TRBV5-4; 8 bases line up with TRBD1. This CDR3 comprises 14 residues. The V gene's germline CDR1 is SGHNT and CDR2 YYREEE (reference sequence). J was trimmed by 4 bases and V by 0 bases; bases with no gene match: 3. The CDR3: CASSLGTGGYEQYF. CDR3 DNA: TGTGCCAGCAGCTTGGGCACAGGGGGATACGAGCAGTACTTC.

J is TRBJ2-5 and V is TRBV2; 9 bases map to TRBD2. Germline V gene sequence: CDR1 SNHLY, CDR2 FYNNEI. The CDR3 length is 15 residues. The trim removed 7 bases at V and 5 bases at J, leaving 11 bases unmatched. The CDR3 DNA is TGTGCCAGCAAAGGCGGCGGGGCGGGGGGGGAGACCCAGTACTTC. The encoded protein is CASKGGGAGGETQYF.

V is TRBV11-1 and J is TRBJ1-5, with a possible D match to TRBD1 (5 bases). The CDR3 consists of 15 residues. V lost 6 bases and J 6 bases, leaving 18 bases between the germline ends. Germline V gene lookup returns CDR1 SGHAT and CDR2 FQDESV (reference sequence). CDR3 bases: TGTGCCAGCAGGTGGGGACTTACCAGTCTTCAGCCCCAGCATTTT. Translated: CASRWGLTSLQPQHF. Supplemented by reference TRBV11-1 and TRBJ1-5, the full variable domain reads EAEVAQSPRYKITEKSQAVAFWCDPISGHATLYWYRQILGQGPELLVQFQDESVVDDSQLPKDRFSAERLKGVDSTLKIQPAELGDSAMYLCASRWGLTSLQPQHFGDGTRLSIL.

The V call is TRBV7-8, the J call TRBJ1-1; perhaps TRBD1 as D (5 bases). Trimming shortened V by 5 bases and J by 0 bases, and 13 bases separated the two germline ends. Germline V gene lookup returns CDR1 SGHVS and CDR2 FQNEAQ. The CDR3 length is 15 residues. Written as DNA, the CDR3 is TGTGCCAGCAGCAGACAGCTACTCATGAACACTGAAGCTTTCTTT. Its protein is CASSRQLLMNTEAFF.

This clone occurred once. This chain links TRBV5-1 with TRBJ2-7; 8 nucleotides align to TRBD2. The CDR3 runs to 13 residues. The ends lost 5 bases at V and 2 bases at J; junction bases unmatched: 3. Germline values: CDR1 SGHRS, CDR2 YFSETQ. CDR3 bases: TGCGCCAGCAGGACTAGCGAGACCTACGAGCAGTACTTC. Translated, it gives CASRTSETYEQYF.

The chain employs TRBV30 and TRBJ1-2; possible D gene TRBD1, 5 bases. Trimming took 2 bases from V and 2 from J, leaving 15 bases between them. Per the germline V gene, CDR1 is GTSNPN and CDR2 is SVGIG (reference sequence). The CDR3 consists of 15 residues. CDR3 residues: CAWSIPQGTNYGYTF. In DNA form, the CDR3 reads TGTGCCTGGAGTATTCCCCAGGGCACGAACTATGGCTACACCTTC.

The chain joins TRBV30 to TRBJ2-1, with no clear D. V was cut by 2 bases and J by 7 bases, with 18 bases left in between. CDR1 and CDR2 from the germline V gene are GTSNPN and SVGIG (reference sequence). This CDR3 has 15 amino acids. CDR3 sequence (DNA): TGTGCCTGGAGTAGTTTATGGCGGTACGGTAATGAGCAGTTCTTC. Translation gives CAWSSLWRYGNEQFF.

The chain combines TRBV7-2 with TRBJ2-7, with D perhaps TRBD2 (6 bases). CDR1 and CDR2 (germline): SGHTA, FQGNSA. The V gene lost 3 bases and the J gene lost 4 bases, with 13 bases spanning the gap. The CDR3 totals 14 residues. CDR3 amino acids: CASSFNTGGYEQYF. In DNA form, the CDR3 reads TGTGCCAGCAGCTTTAACACTGGAGGGTACGAGCAGTACTTC. Combining the CDR3 with reference TRBV7-2 and TRBJ2-7 gives the whole variable domain GAGVSQSPSNKVTEKGKDVELRCDPISGHTALYWYRQSLGQGLEFLIYFQGNSAPDKSGLPSDRFSAERTGGSVSTLTIQRTQQEDSAVYLCASSFNTGGYEQYFGPGTRLTVT.

V gene TRBV27 combines with J gene TRBJ1-4, with 9 bases matching TRBD1. This CDR3 is 16 amino acids long. Germline-derived CDR1 and CDR2 are MNHEY and SMNVEV (reference sequence). V was pared by 6 bases and J by 4 bases, with 9 bases of the junction left unmatched. The CDR3 spells CASSPDRGELNEKLFF. DNA for the CDR3: TGTGCCAGCAGCCCGGACAGGGGAGAACTTAATGAAAAACTGTTTTTT.

The V gene is TRBV7-2, the J gene TRBJ2-7; 12 positions match TRBD2. The CDR3 spans 15 residues. CDR1 and CDR2 (germline): SGHTA, FQGNSA. After removal of 5 bases from V and 2 bases from J, the junction contained 4 bases not matched to a gene. CDR3 sequence: CASSPSGRGAYEQYF. CDR3 nucleotides: TGTGCCAGCAGCCCTAGCGGGAGGGGGGCCTACGAGCAGTACTTC. The whole variable domain, filled in from reference TRBV7-2 and TRBJ2-7, reads GAGVSQSPSNKVTEKGKDVELRCDPISGHTALYWYRQSLGQGLEFLIYFQGNSAPDKSGLPSDRFSAERTGGSVSTLTIQRTQQEDSAVYLCASSPSGRGAYEQYFGPGTRLTVT.

This chain links TRBV6-1 with TRBJ1-1; D remains unclear. This CDR3 has 13 residues. V shed 6 bases and J shed 0 bases, with 8 bases lying between them. CDR1 is MNHNS and CDR2 is SASEGT in the germline V gene. This CDR3 reads CASRESMNTEAFF. CDR3 in DNA: TGTGCCAGCAGGGAGTCAATGAACACTGAAGCTTTCTTT.

V and J are TRBV6-6 and TRBJ1-4, with TRBD1 identical over 8 bases. Germline CDR1 and CDR2: MNHNY and SVGAGI (reference sequence). CDR3 length: 15 amino acids. V dropped 2 bases and J dropped 7; count of bases not matched to a gene: 6. CDR3: CASSYNTGGGEKLFF. CDR3 sequence (DNA): TGTGCCAGCAGTTACAACACAGGGGGAGGTGAAAAACTGTTTTTT.

This chain uses TRBV15 with TRBJ2-5; TRBD2 is a possible D gene (5 bases). The DNA matches TRBJ2-7 better at its end, which makes the J call doubtful. The CDR3 has 15 residues. The germline gives CDR1 LNHNV, CDR2 YYDKDF (reference sequence). CDR3 bases: TGTGCCACCAGCATTCGCCCGGGAAGTGGCTACGAGCAGTACTTC. Its translation is CATSIRPGSGYEQYF.

This clone appeared a few times. Other DNA sequences from this sample encode an identical CDR3 as well. The V call is TRBV27, the J call TRBJ1-1; no definite D call. Germline V gene sequence: CDR1 MNHEY, CDR2 SMNVEV (reference sequence). The CDR3 is 13 residues long. V lost 3 bases and J lost 4, with 9 bases in between. CDR3 in DNA: TGTGCCAGCAGTTTCCTGGGAGGCACTGAAGCTTTCTTT. Its translation is CASSFLGGTEAFF.

The CDR3 loop reads CASSLGYRGTEAFF. CDR3 bases: TGTGCCAGCAGTTTAGGATACAGGGGAACCGAAGCTTTCTTT. The chain has TRBV28 and TRBJ1-1; 7 bases match TRBD1. V was clipped by 2 bases and J by 8 bases; unmatched bases: 8. The CDR3 runs 14 residues. Germline CDR1 is MDHEN and CDR2 is SYDVKM.

This CDR3 reads CASSEAMSAEGYEQYF. As DNA, the CDR3 is TGTGCCAGCAGTGAAGCGATGTCGGCCGAGGGCTACGAGCAGTACTTC. The rearrangement joins TRBV6-1 to TRBJ2-5, with a tentative D call TRBD2 (5 bases). Judging by the DNA end, TRBJ2-7 fits better; the J call may be wrong. Germline V CDR1 and CDR2: MNHNS, SASEGT. This CDR3 is 16 amino acids long.

The chain couples TRBV4-1 to TRBJ1-1; D may be TRBD1 (5 bases). In germline, CDR1 is MGHRA, CDR2 YSYEKL. This CDR3 is built from 15 residues. Trimming took off 0 bases at V and 1 base at J, with 9 bases between the two ends. This CDR3 reads CASSQEWGQNTEAFF. The CDR3 bases are TGCGCCAGCAGCCAAGAATGGGGCCAGAACACTGAAGCTTTCTTT.

The chain uses TRBV9 and TRBJ1-2; D call uncertain. The V and J ends lost 0 bases and 7 bases respectively, with 13 bases between them. From germline, CDR1 is SGDLS and CDR2 YYNGEE. The CDR3 extends over 14 amino acids. The CDR3 here is CASSVDGGVGGYTF. The CDR3, as DNA: TGTGCCAGCAGCGTAGACGGAGGAGTCGGTGGCTACACCTTC. Full variable domain (remainder filled in from reference TRBV9 and TRBJ1-2): DSGVTQTPKHLITATGQRVTLRCSPRSGDLSVYWYQQSLDQGLQFLIQYYNGEERAKGNILERFSAQQFPDLHSELNLSSLELGDSALYFCASSVDGGVGGYTFGSGTRLTVV.

The chain employs TRBV25-1 and TRBJ2-2; 9 bases line up with TRBD1. V lost 3 bases, J lost 3 bases, and 5 bases stayed unmatched. Germline V gene sequence: CDR1 MGHDK, CDR2 SYGVNS. The CDR3 totals 16 residues. The CDR3 sequence: CASSEPGQGYTGELFF. The CDR3 DNA reads as TGTGCCAGCAGTGAGCCCGGACAGGGGTACACCGGGGAGCTGTTTTTT.

The gene calls are TRBV28 and TRBJ2-1; unclear D gene. Looked up from germline, CDR1 is MDHEN and CDR2 is SYDVKM. V was trimmed by 7 bases and J by 6 bases, leaving 10 bases between them. The CDR3 has 12 residues. DNA of the CDR3: TGTGCCAGCAACATTCTCCCCAATGAGCAGTTCTTC. Its protein is CASNILPNEQFF.

This clone has a handful of counts. V and J are TRBV6-6 and TRBJ1-1; TRBD1 is a possible D gene (5 bases). There are 11 residues in the CDR3. Germline lookup yields CDR1 MNHNY and CDR2 SVGAGI (reference sequence). The germline V and J ends were trimmed by 2 bases and 10 bases, with 8 bases remaining between them. Here the CDR3 DNA reads TGTGCCAGCAGTTACCAGGGCCCAGCTTTCTTT. Protein product: CASSYQGPAFF.

The gene calls are TRBV28 and TRBJ2-1, with TRBD2 identical over 7 bases. The germline gives CDR1 MDHEN, CDR2 SYDVKM. This CDR3 has 15 residues. The J segment lost 5 bases and the V segment lost 5 bases, leaving 9 bases of the junction unmatched. DNA for the CDR3: TGTGCCAGCAGTCCCTGGGGAGGGGTCCACAATGAGCAGTTCTTC. It codes for CASSPWGGVHNEQFF. Filled out from reference TRBV28 and TRBJ2-1, the complete variable domain reads DVKVTQSSRYLVKRTGEKVFLECVQDMDHENMFWYRQDPGLGLRLIYFSYDVKMKEKGDIPEGYSVSREKKERFSLILESASTNQTSMYLCASSPWGGVHNEQFFGPGTRLTVL.

Only one count was recorded for this clone. This chain links TRBV27 with TRBJ1-5; no clear D gene. The CDR3 contains 14 residues. The V end lost 5 bases, the J end lost 0 bases, and 8 bases lay between the germline ends. The germline V gene encodes CDR1 MNHEY and CDR2 SMNVEV (reference sequence). CDR3 in DNA: TGTGCCAGCAGTCGACACCTTAGCAATCAGCCCCAGCATTTT. This gives the protein CASSRHLSNQPQHF.